The 15 T cell receptor beta chains in this list originate from one sample, sequenced in a study of blood T cell repertoires in COVID-19. Sequenced by immunoSEQ multiplex PCR; TCRdb stores in-frame clones only, minus some. The sample carries about 100,000 clones, roughly 85% recorded once. What was sequenced was PBMCs or T cells enriched from blood (not recorded which). Every receptor here comes from a woman between 45 and 60 years old who had recovered from COVID-19.

The chain is built from TRBV5-6 and TRBJ1-6; 7 nucleotides agree with TRBD1. CDR3 length: 16 amino acids. Unmatched junction bases numbered 7, after V lost 0 bases and J lost 7 bases. CDR1 and CDR2 from the germline V gene are SGHDT and YYEEEE. CDR3 protein: CASSLALQGDNSPLHF. DNA of the CDR3: TGTGCCAGCAGCTTGGCACTCCAGGGGGACAATTCACCCCTCCACTTT.

The chain is built from TRBV23-1 and TRBJ2-1; the D is unclear. TRBV23-1 is marked as an open reading frame, function uncertain. This CDR3 spans 10 amino acids. CDR3 sequence (DNA): TGCACCACGCCGGGTAATGAGCAGTTCTTC. Amino acids: CTTPGNEQFF.

The chain employs TRBV5-1 and TRBJ2-1, with a weak D call TRBD1 (5 bases). V lost 2 bases to trimming and J lost 5 bases, with 11 bases between them. Germline V lookup: CDR1 SGHRS, CDR2 YFSETQ. The CDR3 has 14 amino acids. CDR3 protein: CASSLDSNNNEQFF. DNA for the CDR3: TGCGCCAGCAGCTTAGACAGTAATAACAATGAGCAGTTCTTC.

The gene calls are TRBV29-1 and TRBJ2-2; D gene uncertain. Trimming took 6 bases from V and 1 from J, leaving 3 bases between them. Germline CDR1 SQVTM, CDR2 ANQGSEA. The CDR3 contains 11 residues. This CDR3 is CSVRNTGELFF. The DNA of the CDR3 is TGCAGCGTCAGGAACACCGGGGAGCTGTTTTTT.

The chain links TRBV5-1 to TRBJ1-1; TRBD1 is a possible D gene (5 bases). The CDR3 has 15 amino acids. The V end was cut by 4 bases, the J end by 1 base, with 14 bases between. Germline V gene data show CDR1 as SGHRS and CDR2 as YFSETQ. CDR3 nucleotide sequence: TGCGCCAGCAGCCCTATACCAGACAGGAACACTGAAGCTTTCTTT. It specifies CASSPIPDRNTEAFF.

This clone was seen just once. The genes are TRBV28 and TRBJ2-1; 8 bases map to TRBD1. The V and J ends lost 1 base and 6 bases, in that order; junction bases with no gene match: 8. The germline V gene has CDR1 MDHEN and CDR2 SYDVKM. The CDR3 length is 16 residues. The CDR3 nucleotides read TGTGCCAGCAGTTTATTCTGGCAGGGGGCGCTCAATGAGCAGTTCTTC. Residues: CASSLFWQGALNEQFF.

V usage is TRBV11-2 and J usage is TRBJ1-6; TRBD1 agrees at 8 bases. CDR3 length equals 18 residues. Germline values: CDR1 SGHAT, CDR2 FQNNGV. The V and J ends lost 3 bases and 0 bases, in that order; junction bases with no gene match: 7. This chain's CDR3 is CASSLDRDGRSYNSPLHF. DNA for the CDR3: TGTGCCAGCAGCTTGGACAGGGACGGCCGCTCCTATAATTCACCCCTCCACTTT. Variable domain in full (rest from reference TRBV11-2 and TRBJ1-6): EAGVAQSPRYKIIEKRQSVAFWCNPISGHATLYWYQQILGQGPKLLIQFQNNGVVDDSQLPKDRFSAERLKGVDSTLKIQPAKLEDSAVYLCASSLDRDGRSYNSPLHFGNGTRLTVT.

This rearrangement joins TRBV5-4 to TRBJ2-7; 9 bases agree with TRBD1. Losses at the gene ends were 4 bases for V and 5 bases for J; bases not matched to a gene: 13. The length of the CDR3 is 16 residues. Germline V gene data show CDR1 as SGHNT and CDR2 as YYREEE (reference sequence). Here the CDR3 reads CASSGDPGQGFHEQYF. CDR3 sequence (DNA): TGTGCCAGCAGCGGGGACCCCGGACAGGGGTTCCACGAGCAGTACTTC.

The chain carries TRBV18 and TRBJ2-1; the D gene is possibly TRBD1 (5 bases). Trimming took 1 base from V and 6 from J, leaving 10 bases between them. The V gene's germline CDR1 is KGHSH and CDR2 LQKENI. CDR3 length: 14 residues. CDR3 loop: CASSPLGQGNEQFF. DNA of the CDR3: TGTGCCAGCTCACCACTGGGTCAGGGCAATGAGCAGTTCTTC.

This chain uses TRBV6-1 with TRBJ1-1, with D perhaps matching TRBD1 (5 bases). Trimming stripped 3 bases from V and 4 bases from J, with 15 bases between. CDR1 is MNHNS and CDR2 is SASEGT in the germline V gene. The CDR3 spans 15 residues. CDR3 DNA: TGTGCCAGCAGTGAGGGGTCGCTAGGGGTCACTGAAGCTTTCTTT. Protein: CASSEGSLGVTEAFF.

The gene calls are TRBV14 and TRBJ1-2, with 9 bases identical to TRBD1. After removal of 3 bases from V and 7 bases from J, the junction contained 9 bases not matched to a gene. This CDR3 contains 15 residues. CDR1 is SGHDN and CDR2 is FVKESK in the germline V gene. CDR3 loop: CASSQTDRGSTGYTF. DNA for the CDR3: TGTGCCAGCAGCCAGACCGACAGGGGGAGTACTGGCTACACCTTC.

The chain has TRBV19 and TRBJ1-5; tentatively, D is TRBD1 (6 bases). This CDR3 is built from 16 residues. Germline CDR1 LNHDA, CDR2 SQIVND (reference sequence). Trimming cost V 6 bases and J 0 bases, with 15 bases left between them. The CDR3 is CASRLSGQISNQPQHF. CDR3 sequence (DNA): TGTGCCAGTAGGCTCTCGGGACAAATTAGCAATCAGCCCCAGCATTTT. The full variable domain, completed using reference TRBV19 and TRBJ1-5, is DGGITQSPKYLFRKEGQNVTLSCEQNLNHDAMYWYRQDPGQGLRLIYYSQIVNDFQKGDIAEGYSVSREKKESFPLTVTSAQKNPTAFYLCASRLSGQISNQPQHFGDGTRLSIL.

The rearrangement links TRBV7-8 to TRBJ2-7; the match to TRBD2 covers 7 bases. Germline V gene sequence: CDR1 SGHVS, CDR2 FQNEAQ. CDR3 size: 13 residues. With 7 bases clipped from V and 5 bases from J, the junction kept 8 bases outside the gene matches. CDR3 region: CASNTGTNHEQYF. In nucleotides, the CDR3 is TGTGCCAGCAACACCGGGACTAACCACGAGCAGTACTTC.

The gene calls are TRBV6-1 and TRBJ1-3; D unclear. This CDR3 has 12 residues. V shed 3 bases and J shed 4 bases, with 4 bases lying between them. Germline CDR1 is MNHNS and CDR2 is SASEGT. The CDR3 is CASSDPGNTIYF. The CDR3 bases are TGTGCCAGCAGTGACCCAGGAAACACCATATATTTT.

The rearrangement links TRBV27 to TRBJ2-7, with 8 bases lining up with TRBD1. The germline CDR1 and CDR2 sequences are MNHEY and SMNVEV (reference sequence). The CDR3 extends over 17 amino acids. J lost 2 bases, V lost 6 bases, and 15 bases had no gene match. The chain's CDR3 is CASRPTRTGFSPYEQYF. The CDR3 DNA sequence: TGTGCCAGCAGACCCACTCGGACAGGGTTTAGCCCCTACGAGCAGTACTTC.